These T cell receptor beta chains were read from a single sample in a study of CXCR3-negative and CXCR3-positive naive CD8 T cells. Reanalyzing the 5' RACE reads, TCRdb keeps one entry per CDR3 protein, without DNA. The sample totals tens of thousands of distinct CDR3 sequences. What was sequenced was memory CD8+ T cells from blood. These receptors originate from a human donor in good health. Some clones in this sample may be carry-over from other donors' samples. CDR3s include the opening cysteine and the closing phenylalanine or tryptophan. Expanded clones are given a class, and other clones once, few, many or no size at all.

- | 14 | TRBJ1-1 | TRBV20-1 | CSARDPGSDTEAFF
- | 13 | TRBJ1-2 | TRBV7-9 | CASSLVSTEGYTF
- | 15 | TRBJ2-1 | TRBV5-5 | CASSGVSSSYNEQFF
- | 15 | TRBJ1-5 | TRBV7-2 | CASSLYRGPGQPQHF
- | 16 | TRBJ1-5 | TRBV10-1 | CASTPGREFSNQPQHF
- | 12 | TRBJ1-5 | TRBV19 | CASSSDTGPQHF
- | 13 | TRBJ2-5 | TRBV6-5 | CASSYFHGETQYF
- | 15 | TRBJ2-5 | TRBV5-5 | CASSLNPGQKETQYF
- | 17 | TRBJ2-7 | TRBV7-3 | CASTTAYRGYTPYEQYF
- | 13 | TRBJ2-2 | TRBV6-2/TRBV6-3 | CAAGTSNTGELFF
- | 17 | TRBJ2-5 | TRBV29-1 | CSVDRAGRQLPQETQYF
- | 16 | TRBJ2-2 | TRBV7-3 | CASSLTTSGPTGELFF
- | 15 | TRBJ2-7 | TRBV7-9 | CASSVPGQGVNEQYF
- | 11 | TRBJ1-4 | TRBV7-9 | CASRLNEKLFF
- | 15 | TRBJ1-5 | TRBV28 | CASSFSLAARQPQHF
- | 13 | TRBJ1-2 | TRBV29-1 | CSVGPSTEGGYTF
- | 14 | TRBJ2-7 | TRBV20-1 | CSARGREVVHEQYF
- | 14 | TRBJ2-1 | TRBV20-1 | CSARSGGIYNEQFF
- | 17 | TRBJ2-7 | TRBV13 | CASSSSAGGSFSYEQYF
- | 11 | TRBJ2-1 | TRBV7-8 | CASSLSGEQFF
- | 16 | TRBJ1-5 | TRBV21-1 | CASSKDALHSNQPQHF
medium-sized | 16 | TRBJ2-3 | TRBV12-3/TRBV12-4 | CASSTTSGGATDTQYF
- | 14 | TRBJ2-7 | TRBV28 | CASSSDMDGIGQYF
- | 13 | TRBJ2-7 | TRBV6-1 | CASSPGQTYEQYF
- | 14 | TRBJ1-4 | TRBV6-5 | CASNSGGFGEKLFF
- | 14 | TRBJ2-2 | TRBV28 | CASSFMVGTGELFF
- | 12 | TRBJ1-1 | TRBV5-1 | CASSRPDTEAFF
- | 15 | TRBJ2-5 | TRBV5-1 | CASSLEGYFQETQYF
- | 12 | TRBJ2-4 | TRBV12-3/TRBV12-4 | CASSLGGTEEYF
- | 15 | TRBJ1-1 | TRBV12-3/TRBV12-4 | CASVGGAGMNTEAFF
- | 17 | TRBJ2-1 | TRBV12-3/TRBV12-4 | CASSPFRQGKFYNEQFF
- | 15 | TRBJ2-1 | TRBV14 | CASSQGARRDNEQFF
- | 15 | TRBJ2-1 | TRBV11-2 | CASSYGAGPYNEQFF
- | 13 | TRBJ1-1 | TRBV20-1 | CSAREGTNTEAFF
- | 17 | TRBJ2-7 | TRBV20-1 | CSARDGASGRAPYEQYF
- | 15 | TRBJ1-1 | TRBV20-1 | CSAKDPRLVYTEAFF
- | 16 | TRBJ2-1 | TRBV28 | CASSIPLAAAYNEQFF
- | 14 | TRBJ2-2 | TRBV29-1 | CSVEVPGGPGELFF
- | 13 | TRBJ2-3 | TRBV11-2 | CASSLYSADTQYF
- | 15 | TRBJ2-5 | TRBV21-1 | CASRKRDRCRQTQYF
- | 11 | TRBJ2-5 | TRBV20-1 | CSAGGSQTQYF
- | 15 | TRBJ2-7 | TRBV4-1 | CASSQGGTSGYEQYF
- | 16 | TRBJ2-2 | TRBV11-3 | CASSPSGGRNTGELFF
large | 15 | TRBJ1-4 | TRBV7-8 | CASSLVLGVGEKLFF
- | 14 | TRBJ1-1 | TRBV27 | CASSQGTGGTEAFF
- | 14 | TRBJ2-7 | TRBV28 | CASSLTGNSYEQYF
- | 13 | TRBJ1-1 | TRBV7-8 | CASSFDRAAEAFF